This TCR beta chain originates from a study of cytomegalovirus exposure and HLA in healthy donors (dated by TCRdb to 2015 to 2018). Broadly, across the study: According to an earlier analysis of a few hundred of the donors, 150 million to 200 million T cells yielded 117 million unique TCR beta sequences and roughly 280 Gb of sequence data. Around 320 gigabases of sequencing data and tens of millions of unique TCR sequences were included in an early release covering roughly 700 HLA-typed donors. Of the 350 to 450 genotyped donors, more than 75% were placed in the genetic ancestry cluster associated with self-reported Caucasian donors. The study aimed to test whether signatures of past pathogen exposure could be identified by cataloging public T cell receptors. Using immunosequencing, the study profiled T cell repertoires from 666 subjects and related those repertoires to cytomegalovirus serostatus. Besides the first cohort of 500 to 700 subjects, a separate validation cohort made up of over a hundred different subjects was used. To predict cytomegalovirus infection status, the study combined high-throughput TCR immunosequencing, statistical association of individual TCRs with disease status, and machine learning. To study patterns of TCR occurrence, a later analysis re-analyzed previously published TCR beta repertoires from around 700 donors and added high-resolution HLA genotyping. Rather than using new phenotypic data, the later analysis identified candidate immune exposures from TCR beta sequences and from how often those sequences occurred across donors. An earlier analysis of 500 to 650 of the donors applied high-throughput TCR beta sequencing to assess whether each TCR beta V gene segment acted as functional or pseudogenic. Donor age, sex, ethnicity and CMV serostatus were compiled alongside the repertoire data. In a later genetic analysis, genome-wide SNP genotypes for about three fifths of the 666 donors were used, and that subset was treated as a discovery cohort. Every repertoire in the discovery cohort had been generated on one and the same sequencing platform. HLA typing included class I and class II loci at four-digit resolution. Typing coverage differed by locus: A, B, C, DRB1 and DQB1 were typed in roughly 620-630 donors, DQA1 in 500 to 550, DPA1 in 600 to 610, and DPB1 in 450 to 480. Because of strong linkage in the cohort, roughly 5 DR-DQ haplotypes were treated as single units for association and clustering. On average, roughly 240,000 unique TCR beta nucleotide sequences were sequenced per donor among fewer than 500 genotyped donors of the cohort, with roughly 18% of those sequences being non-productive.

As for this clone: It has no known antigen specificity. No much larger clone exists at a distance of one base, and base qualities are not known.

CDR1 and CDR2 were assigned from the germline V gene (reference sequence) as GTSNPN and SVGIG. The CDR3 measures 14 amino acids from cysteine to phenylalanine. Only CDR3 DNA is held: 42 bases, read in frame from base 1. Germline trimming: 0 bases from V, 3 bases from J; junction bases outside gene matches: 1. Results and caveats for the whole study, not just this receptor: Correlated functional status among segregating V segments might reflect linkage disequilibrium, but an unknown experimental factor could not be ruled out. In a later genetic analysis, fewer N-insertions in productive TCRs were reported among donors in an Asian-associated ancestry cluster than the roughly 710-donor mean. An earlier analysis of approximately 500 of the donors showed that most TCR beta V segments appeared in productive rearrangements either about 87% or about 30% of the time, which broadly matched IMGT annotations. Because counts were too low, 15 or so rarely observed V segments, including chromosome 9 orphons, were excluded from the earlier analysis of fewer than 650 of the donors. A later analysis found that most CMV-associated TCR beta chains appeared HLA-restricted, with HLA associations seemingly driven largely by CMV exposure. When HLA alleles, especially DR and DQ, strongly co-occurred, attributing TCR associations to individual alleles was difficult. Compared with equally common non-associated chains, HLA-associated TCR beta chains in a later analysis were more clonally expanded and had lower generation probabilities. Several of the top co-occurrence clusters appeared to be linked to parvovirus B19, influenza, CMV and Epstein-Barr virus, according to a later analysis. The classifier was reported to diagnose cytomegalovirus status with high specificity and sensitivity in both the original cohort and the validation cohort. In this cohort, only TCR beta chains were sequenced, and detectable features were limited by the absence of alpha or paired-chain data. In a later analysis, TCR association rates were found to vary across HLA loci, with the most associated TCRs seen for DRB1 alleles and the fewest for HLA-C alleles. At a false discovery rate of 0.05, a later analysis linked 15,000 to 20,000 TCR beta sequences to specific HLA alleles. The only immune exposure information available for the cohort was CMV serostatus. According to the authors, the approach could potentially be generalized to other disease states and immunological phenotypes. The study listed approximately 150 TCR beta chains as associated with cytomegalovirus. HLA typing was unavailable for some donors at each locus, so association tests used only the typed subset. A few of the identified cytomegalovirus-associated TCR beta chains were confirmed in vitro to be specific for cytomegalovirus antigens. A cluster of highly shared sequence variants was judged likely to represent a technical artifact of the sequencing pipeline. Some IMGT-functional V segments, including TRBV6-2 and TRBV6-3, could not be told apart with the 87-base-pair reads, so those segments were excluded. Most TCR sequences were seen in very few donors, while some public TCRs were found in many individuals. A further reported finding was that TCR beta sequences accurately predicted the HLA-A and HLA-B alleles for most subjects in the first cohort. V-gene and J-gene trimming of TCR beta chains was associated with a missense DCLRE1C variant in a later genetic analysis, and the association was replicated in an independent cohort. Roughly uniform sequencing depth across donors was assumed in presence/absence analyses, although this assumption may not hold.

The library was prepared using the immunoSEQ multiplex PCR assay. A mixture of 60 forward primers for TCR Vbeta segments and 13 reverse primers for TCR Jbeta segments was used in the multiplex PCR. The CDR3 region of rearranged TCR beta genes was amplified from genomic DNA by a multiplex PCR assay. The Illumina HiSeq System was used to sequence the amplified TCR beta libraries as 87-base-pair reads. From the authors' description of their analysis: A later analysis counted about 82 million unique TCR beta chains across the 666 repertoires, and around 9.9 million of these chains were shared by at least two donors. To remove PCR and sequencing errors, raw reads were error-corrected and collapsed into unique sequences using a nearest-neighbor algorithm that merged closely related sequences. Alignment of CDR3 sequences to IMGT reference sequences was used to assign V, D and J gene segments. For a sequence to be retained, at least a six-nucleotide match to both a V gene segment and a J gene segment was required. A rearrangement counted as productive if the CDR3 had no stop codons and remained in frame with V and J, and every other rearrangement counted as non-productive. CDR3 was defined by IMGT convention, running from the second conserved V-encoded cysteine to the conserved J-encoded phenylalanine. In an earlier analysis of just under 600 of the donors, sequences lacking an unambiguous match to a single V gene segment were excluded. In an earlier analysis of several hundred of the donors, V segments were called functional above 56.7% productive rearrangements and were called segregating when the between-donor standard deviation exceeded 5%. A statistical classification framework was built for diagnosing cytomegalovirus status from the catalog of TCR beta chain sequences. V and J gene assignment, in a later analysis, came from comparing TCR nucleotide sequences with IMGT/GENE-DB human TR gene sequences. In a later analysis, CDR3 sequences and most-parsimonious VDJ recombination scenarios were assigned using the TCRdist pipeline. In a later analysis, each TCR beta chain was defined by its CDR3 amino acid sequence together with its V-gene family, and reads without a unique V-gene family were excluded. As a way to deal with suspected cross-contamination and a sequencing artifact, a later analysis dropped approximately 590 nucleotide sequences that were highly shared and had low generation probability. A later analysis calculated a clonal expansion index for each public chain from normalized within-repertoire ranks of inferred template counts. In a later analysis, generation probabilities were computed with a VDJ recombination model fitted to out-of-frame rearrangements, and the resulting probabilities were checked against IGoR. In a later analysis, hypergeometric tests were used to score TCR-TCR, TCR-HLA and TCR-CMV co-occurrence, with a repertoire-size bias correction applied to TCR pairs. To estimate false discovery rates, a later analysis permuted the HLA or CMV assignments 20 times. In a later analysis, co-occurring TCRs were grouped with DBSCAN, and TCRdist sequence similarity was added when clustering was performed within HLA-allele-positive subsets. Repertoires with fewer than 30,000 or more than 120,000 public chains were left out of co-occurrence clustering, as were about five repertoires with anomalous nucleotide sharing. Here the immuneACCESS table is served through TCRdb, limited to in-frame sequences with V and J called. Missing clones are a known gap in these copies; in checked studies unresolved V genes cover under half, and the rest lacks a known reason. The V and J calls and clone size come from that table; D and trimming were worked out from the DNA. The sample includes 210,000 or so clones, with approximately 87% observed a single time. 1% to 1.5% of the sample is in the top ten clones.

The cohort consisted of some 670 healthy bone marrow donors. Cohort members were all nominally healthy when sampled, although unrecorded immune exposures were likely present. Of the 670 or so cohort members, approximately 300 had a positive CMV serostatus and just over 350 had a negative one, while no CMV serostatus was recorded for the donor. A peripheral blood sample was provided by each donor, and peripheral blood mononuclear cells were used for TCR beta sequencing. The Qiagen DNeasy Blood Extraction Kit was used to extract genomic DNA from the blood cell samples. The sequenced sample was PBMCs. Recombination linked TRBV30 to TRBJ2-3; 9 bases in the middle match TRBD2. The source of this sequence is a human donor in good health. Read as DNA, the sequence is TGTGCCTGGAGTGTGGGACTAGCAACAGATACGCAGTATTTT. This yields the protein CAWSVGLATDTQYF.